This T cell receptor beta chain was identified in a study of T cell responses to AZD1222 COVID-19 vaccine. Study-level findings and limits: Only a handful of AZD1222 recipients, roughly 6 in all, had baseline seropositivity. Of spike-specific TCRs, nearly half reportedly target regions left unmutated in variants. White British people made up most donors, females outnumbered males, and clonal diversity was possibly underestimated.

As for this clone: What it recognizes is unknown.

The CDR3 length is 16 residues. V trimming: 2 bases; J trimming: 7 bases; junction bases outside the gene matches: 8. Germline V gene lookup returns CDR1 SGHTA and CDR2 FQGNSA. Produced via immunoSEQ multiplex PCR; TCRdb's table is partial and in-frame only. Of tens of thousands of clones listed, around 85% were seen once; the top ten hold about 21%. The clonotype originates from an adult in good health. The rearrangement joins TRBV7-2 to TRBJ2-1, with 10 bases matching TRBD2. Material: peripheral blood, obtained on day 0 of MenACWY control vaccination. In DNA form, the CDR3 reads TGTGCCAGCAGCTTATCAGCGGGAGGGCCGGAGAATGAGCAGTTCTTC. It translates to CASSLSAGGPENEQFF.